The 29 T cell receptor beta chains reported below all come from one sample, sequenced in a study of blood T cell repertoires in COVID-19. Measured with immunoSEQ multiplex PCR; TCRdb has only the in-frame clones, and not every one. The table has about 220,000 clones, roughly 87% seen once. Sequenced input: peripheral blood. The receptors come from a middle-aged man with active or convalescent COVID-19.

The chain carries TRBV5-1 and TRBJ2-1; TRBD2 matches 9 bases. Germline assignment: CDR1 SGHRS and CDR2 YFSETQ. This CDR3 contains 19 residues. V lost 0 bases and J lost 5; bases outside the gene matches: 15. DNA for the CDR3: TGCGCCAGCAGCTTGGCCCACTCGGGAGCGGGAGGTGGAAACAATGAGCAGTTCTTC. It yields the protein CASSLAHSGAGGGNNEQFF.

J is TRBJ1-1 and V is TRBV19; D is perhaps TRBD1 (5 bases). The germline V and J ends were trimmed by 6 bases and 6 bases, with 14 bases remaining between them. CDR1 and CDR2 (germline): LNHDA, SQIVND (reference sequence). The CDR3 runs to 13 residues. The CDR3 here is CASRLTDFAEAFF. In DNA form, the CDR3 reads TGTGCCAGTAGACTGACAGACTTCGCTGAAGCTTTCTTT.

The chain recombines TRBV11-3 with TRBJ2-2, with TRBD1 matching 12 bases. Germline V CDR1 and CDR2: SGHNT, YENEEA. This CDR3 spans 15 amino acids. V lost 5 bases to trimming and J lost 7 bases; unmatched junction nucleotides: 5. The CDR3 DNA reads TGTGCCAGCAGCCCGGGACAGGGGGCGAGCGGGGAGCTGTTTTTT. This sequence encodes CASSPGQGASGELFF.

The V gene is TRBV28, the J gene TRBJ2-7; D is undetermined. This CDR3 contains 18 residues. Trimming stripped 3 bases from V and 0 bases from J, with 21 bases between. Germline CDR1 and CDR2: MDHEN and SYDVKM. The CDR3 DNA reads TGTGCCAGCAGTTTCGTCTGGGTTGGCAGCGAATTCTCCTACGAGCAGTACTTC. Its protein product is CASSFVWVGSEFSYEQYF.

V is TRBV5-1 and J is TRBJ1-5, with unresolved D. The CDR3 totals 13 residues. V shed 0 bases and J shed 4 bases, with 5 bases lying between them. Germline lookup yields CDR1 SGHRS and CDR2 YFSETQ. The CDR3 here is CASSLDGNQPQHF. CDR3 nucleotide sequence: TGCGCCAGCAGCTTGGACGGGAATCAGCCCCAGCATTTT.

In DNA, the CDR3 is TGTGCCAGCAGGACGGGAACAGCTTCTAATGAAAAACTGTTTTTT. The encoded protein is CASRTGTASNEKLFF. The chain carries TRBV6-5 and TRBJ1-4; D call uncertain. The length of the CDR3 is 15 residues. Germline values: CDR1 MNHEY, CDR2 SVGAGI. V lost 6 bases, J lost 3 bases, and 14 bases lay in between.

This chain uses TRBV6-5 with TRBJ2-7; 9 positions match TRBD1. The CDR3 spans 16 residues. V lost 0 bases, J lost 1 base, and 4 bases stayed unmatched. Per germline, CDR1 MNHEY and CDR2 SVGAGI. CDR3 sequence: CASSYSSGQGSYEQYF. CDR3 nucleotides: TGTGCCAGCAGTTACTCGAGCGGACAGGGGTCCTACGAGCAGTACTTC.

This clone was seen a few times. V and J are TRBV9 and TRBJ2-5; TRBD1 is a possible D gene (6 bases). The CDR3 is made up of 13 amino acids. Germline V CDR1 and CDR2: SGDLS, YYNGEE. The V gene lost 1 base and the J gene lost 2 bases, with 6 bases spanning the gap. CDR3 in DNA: TGTGCCAGCAGCGTAACAGGGCAAGAGACCCAGTACTTC. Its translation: CASSVTGQETQYF.

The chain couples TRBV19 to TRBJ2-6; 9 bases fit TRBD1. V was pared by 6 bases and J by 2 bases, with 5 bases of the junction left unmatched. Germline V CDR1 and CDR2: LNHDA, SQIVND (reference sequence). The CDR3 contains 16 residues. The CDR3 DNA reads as TGTGCCAGTAGGAGTACAGGGGGCGCTGGGGCCAACGTCCTGACTTTC. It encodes CASRSTGGAGANVLTF.

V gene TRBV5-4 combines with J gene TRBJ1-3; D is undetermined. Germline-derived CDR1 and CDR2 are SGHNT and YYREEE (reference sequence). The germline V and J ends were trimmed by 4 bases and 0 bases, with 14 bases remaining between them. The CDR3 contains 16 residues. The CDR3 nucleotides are TGTGCCAGCAGCGCCCGCGGGCCGGCCTCTGGAAACACCATATATTTT. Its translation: CASSARGPASGNTIYF.

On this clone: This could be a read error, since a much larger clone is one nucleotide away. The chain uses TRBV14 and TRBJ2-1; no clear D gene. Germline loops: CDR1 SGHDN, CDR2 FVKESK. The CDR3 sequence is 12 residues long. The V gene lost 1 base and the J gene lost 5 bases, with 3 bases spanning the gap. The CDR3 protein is CASSQVNNEQFF. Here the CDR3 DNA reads TGTGCCAGCAGCCAAGTCAACAATGAGCAGTTCTTC.

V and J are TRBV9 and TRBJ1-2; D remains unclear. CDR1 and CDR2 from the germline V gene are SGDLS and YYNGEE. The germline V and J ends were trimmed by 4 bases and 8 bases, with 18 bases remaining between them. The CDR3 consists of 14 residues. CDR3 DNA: TGTGCCAGCAGCCCCAGGACTTGGGTCGGCGGCTACACCTTC. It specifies CASSPRTWVGGYTF.

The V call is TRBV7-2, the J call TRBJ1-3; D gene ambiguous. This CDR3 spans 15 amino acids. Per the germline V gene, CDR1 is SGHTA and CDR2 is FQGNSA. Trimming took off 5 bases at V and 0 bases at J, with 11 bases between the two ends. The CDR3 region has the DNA TGTGCCAGCAGCGCACAGACCCTCTCTGGAAACACCATATATTTT. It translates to CASSAQTLSGNTIYF. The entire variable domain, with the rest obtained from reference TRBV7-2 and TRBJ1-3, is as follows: GAGVSQSPSNKVTEKGKDVELRCDPISGHTALYWYRQSLGQGLEFLIYFQGNSAPDKSGLPSDRFSAERTGGSVSTLTIQRTQQEDSAVYLCASSAQTLSGNTIYFGEGSWLTVV.

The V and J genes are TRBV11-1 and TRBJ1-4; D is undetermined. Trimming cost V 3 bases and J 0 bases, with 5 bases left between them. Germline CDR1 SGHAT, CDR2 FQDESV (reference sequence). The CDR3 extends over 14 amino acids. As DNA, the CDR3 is TGTGCCAGCAGCTTTGGAGCAACTAATGAAAAACTGTTTTTT. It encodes CASSFGATNEKLFF.

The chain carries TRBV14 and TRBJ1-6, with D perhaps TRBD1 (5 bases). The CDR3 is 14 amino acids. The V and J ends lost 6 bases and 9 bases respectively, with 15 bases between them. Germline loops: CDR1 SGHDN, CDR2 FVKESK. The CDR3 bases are TGTGCCAGCAGTCCTCCGAACAGGCTTTCACCCCTCCACTTT. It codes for CASSPPNRLSPLHF.

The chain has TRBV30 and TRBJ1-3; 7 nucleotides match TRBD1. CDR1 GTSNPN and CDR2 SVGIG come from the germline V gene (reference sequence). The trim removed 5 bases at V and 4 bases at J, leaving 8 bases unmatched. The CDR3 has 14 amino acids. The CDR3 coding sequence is TGTGCCTGGGGGGCCGGGACAGTGGGAAACACCATATATTTT. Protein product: CAWGAGTVGNTIYF.

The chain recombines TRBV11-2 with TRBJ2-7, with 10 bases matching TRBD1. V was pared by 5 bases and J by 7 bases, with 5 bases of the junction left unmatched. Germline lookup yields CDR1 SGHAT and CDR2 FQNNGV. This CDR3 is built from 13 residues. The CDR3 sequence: CASSRDRGEEQYF. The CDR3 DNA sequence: TGTGCCAGCAGCCGGGACAGGGGTGAAGAGCAGTACTTC.

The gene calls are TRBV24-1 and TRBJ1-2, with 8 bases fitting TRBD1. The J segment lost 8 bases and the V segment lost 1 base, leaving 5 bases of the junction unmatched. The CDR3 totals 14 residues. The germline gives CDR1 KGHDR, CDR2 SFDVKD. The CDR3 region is CATSDLNRGEGYTF. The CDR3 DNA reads TGTGCCACCAGTGATTTAAACAGGGGGGAAGGCTACACCTTC.

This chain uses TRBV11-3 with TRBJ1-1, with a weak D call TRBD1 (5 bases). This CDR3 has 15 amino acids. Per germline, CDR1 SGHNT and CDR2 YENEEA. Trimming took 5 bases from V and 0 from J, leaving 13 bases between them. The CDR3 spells CASSPGKGLNTEAFF. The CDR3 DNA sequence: TGTGCCAGCAGCCCCGGCAAGGGGCTGAACACTGAAGCTTTCTTT.

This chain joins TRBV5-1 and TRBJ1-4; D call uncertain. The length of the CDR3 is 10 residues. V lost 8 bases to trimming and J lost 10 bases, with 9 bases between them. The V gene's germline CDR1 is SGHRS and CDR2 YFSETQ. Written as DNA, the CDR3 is TGCGCCAGGCCAGAGGGAAAACTGTTTTTT. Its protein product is CARPEGKLFF.

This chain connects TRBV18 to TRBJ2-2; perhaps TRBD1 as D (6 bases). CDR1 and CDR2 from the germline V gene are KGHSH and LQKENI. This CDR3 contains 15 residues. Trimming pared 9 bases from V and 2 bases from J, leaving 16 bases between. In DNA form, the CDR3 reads TGTGCCAGTTCGACAGGCGTACGAAACACCGGGGAGCTGTTTTTT. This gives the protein CASSTGVRNTGELFF.

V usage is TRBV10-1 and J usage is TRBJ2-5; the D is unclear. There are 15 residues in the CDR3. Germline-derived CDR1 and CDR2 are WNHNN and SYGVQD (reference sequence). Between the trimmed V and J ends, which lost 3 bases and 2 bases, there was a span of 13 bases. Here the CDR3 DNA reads TGCGCCAGCAGTGAATCTGCAGGCCTGCAAGAGACCCAGTACTTC. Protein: CASSESAGLQETQYF.

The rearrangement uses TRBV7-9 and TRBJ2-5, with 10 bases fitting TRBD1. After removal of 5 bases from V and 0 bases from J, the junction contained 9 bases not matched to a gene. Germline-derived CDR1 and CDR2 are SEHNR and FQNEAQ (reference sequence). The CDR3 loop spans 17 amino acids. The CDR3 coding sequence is TGTGCCAGCAGCAGCTCGGACAGGGGGGTGTACCAAGAGACCCAGTACTTC. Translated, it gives CASSSSDRGVYQETQYF.

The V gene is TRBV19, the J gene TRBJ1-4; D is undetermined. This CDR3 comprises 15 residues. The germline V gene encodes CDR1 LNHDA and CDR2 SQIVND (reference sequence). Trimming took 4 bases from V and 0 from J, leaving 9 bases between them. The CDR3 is CASSTRQATNEKLFF. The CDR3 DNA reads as TGTGCCAGTAGTACCCGACAAGCAACTAATGAAAAACTGTTTTTT.

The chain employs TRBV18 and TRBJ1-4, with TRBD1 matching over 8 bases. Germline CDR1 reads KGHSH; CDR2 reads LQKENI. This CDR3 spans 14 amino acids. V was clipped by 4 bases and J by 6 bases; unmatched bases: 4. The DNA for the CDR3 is TGTGCCAGCTCACTGGACAGGGTGGATGAAAAACTGTTTTTT. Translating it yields CASSLDRVDEKLFF.

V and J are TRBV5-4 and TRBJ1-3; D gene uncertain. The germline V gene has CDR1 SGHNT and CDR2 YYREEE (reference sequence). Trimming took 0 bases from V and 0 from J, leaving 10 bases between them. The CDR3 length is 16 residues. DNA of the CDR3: TGTGCCAGCAGCTTGGAAGTGTCAGTCTCTGGAAACACCATATATTTT. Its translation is CASSLEVSVSGNTIYF.

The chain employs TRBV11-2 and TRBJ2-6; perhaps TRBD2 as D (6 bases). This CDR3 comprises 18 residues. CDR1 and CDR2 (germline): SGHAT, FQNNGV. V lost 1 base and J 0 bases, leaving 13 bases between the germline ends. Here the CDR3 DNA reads TGTGCCAGCAGCTTAGTGCGGGGCTCTTTCTCTGGGGCCAACGTCCTGACTTTC. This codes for CASSLVRGSFSGANVLTF.

This CDR3 reads CASSRDMSGYTF. The DNA for the CDR3 is TGTGCCAGCAGCCGCGACATGAGTGGCTACACCTTC. The chain carries TRBV3-1 (or the pseudogene TRBV3-2) and TRBJ1-2; D unclear. V was shortened by 4 bases and J by 7 bases, with 10 bases between the two germline ends. Germline CDR1 and CDR2: LGHDT and YNNKEL (reference sequence). The CDR3 runs to 12 residues.

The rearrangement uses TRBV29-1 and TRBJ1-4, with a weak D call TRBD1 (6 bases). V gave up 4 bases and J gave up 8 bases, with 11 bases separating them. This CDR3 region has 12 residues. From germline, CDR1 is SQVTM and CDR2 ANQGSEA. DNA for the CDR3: TGCAGCGTTGGAGGGGGGGGAGAAAAACTGTTTTTT. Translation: CSVGGGGEKLFF.